The rows below give T cell receptor beta chains drawn from one sample of a study of CD4 and CD8 cells across lung adenocarcinoma regions. TCRdb used MiXCR to reprocess the PCR reads, holding one entry per CDR3 protein. The table lists around 6,800 distinct CDR3 sequences, roughly 54% of them singletons. The sequenced sample consisted of CD8+ T cells from the center of a lung tumor. All receptors come from a male donor with lung adenocarcinoma. The CD4 and CD8 labels of this study may be unreliable. Each CDR3 is given with its conserved first and last residue. D genes are given only for firm matches. Only part of the rows carry a size: once, few, many, or a class if the clone is expanded.

V gene	D gene	J gene	clone size	CDR3 DNA	CDR3 protein
TRBV24-1	TRBD1	TRBJ2-1	NA	TGTGCCACCAGTGACCCCGGACAGGGTATGACCTACAATGAGCAGTTCTTC	CATSDPGQGMTYNEQFF
TRBV6-2/TRBV6-3	NA	TRBJ1-1	NA	TGTGCCAGCAGTTACTTGTCGAACACTGAAGCTTTCTTT	CASSYLSNTEAFF
TRBV6-1	TRBD1	TRBJ2-7	medium-sized	TGTGCCAGCACCCCGGGACAGGGCTACGAGCAGTACTTC	CASTPGQGYEQYF
TRBV27	TRBD2	TRBJ2-5	few	TGTGCCAGCAGTCCCCGCGCTAGCGGGAGTGAGACCCAGTACTTC	CASSPRASGSETQYF
TRBV27	NA	TRBJ2-5	NA	TGTGCCAGCAGTCCCTCCGGGAGATGGGAGACCCAGTACTTC	CASSPSGRWETQYF
TRBV27	NA	TRBJ2-5	few	TGTGCCAGCAGTTTCGTAGGAGAGACCCAGTACTTC	CASSFVGETQYF
TRBV6-5	NA	TRBJ2-5	NA	TGTGCCAGCAGTTACCCAGACGGACAGAACACCCAAGAGACCCAGTACTTC	CASSYPDGQNTQETQYF
TRBV6-1	TRBD1	TRBJ2-3	NA	TGTGCCGGGGGTGAAGGGGGCCTCGTCCCAGAGACGCAGTATTTC	CAGGEGGLVPETQYF
TRBV6-5	NA	TRBJ2-3	NA	TGTGCCAGCAGTTCCCGGACAGTGAGCATAGATAGGCAGTATTTT	CASSSRTVSIDRQYF
TRBV6-1	TRBD2	TRBJ2-1	medium-sized	TGTGCCAGCAGCCGGACTAGTGGGGTCAATGAGCAGTTCTTC	CASSRTSGVNEQFF
TRBV4-3	TRBD2	TRBJ2-7	medium-sized	TGCGCCAGCAGCCAAGATCACCTTAGCGGGAGATTATACGAGCAGTACTTC	CASSQDHLSGRLYEQYF
TRBV6-1	NA	TRBJ2-3	NA	TGTGCCAGCAGTCGACAGGCTGTGAGCACAGAGACGCAGTATTTT	CASSRQAVSTETQYF
TRBV7-2	TRBD2	TRBJ2-5	NA	TGTGCCAGCAGCTTAGGTGGTAGCGGGTCTCAAGAGACCCAGTACTTC	CASSLGGSGSQETQYF
TRBV20-1	TRBD2	TRBJ2-7	once	TGCAGTGCTAGAGATGGACTAGGGACTAGTGGCATCGAGCAGTACTTC	CSARDGLGTSGIEQYF
TRBV6-1	NA	TRBJ2-1	medium-sized	TGTGCCAGCAGTCTAGGACAGCCACCTTACAATGAGCAGTTCTTC	CASSLGQPPYNEQFF
TRBV6-1	TRBD2	TRBJ2-3	few	TGTGCCAGCAGCAGACTAGCGGGAGTTCAAGATACGCAGTATTTT	CASSRLAGVQDTQYF
TRBV6-1	NA	TRBJ2-7	NA	TGTGCCAGCAGGGCCGTGGGTACCGAAGGGGGGGAGCAGTACTTC	CASRAVGTEGGEQYF
TRBV24-1	TRBD2	TRBJ2-5	NA	TGTGCCACCAGTGATTCCGGACTAGGTTCCTACCAAGAGACCCAGTACTTC	CATSDSGLGSYQETQYF
TRBV7-2	TRBD2	TRBJ2-7	few	TGTGCCAGCAGCAGACGCGGGAGTTCCTACGAGCAGTACTTC	CASSRRGSSYEQYF
TRBV28	NA	TRBJ2-5	medium-sized	TGTGCCAGCAGTTTCTTAGAGACCCAGTACTTC	CASSFLETQYF
TRBV10-1	NA	TRBJ2-7	NA	TGCGCCAGCAGTACCGGGGGTGGCTACGAGCAGTACTTC	CASSTGGGYEQYF
TRBV27	NA	TRBJ2-5	many	TGTGCCAGCACCAAACTAAAAGGGACACAAGAGACCCAGTACTTC	CASTKLKGTQETQYF
TRBV7-9	TRBD2	TRBJ2-7	NA	TGTGCCAGCAGCCGGGTACGTGGCGGGAGCTCCTACGAGCAGTACTTC	CASSRVRGGSSYEQYF
TRBV6-1	TRBD1	TRBJ2-3	NA	TGTGGCAGCAGTGAGGGGGCGCTCCTCACAGATACTCAGTATTTT	CGSSEGALLTDTQYF
TRBV6-1	TRBD2	TRBJ2-5	medium-sized	TGTGCCAGCAGTACCCGGACTAGCGGGAGAAAAGAGACCCAGTACTTC	CASSTRTSGRKETQYF
TRBV4-3	NA	TRBJ2-3	few	TGCGCCAGCAGCCAAGATAAGCAGGGTTATACGCAGTATTTT	CASSQDKQGYTQYF
TRBV6-5	NA	TRBJ2-1	many	TGTGCCAGCAGTTATGGTCCTGGAGAGGTCAATGAGCAGTTCTTC	CASSYGPGEVNEQFF
TRBV10-3	NA	TRBJ2-5	NA	TGTGCCATCAGTGAGTCGAAGGCAGGGCGGGAGACCCAGTACTTC	CAISESKAGRETQYF
TRBV6-5	TRBD2	TRBJ2-1	large	TGTGCCAGCAGCCCCGGGACTAGTGCTTCGGCTGAGCAGTTCTTC	CASSPGTSASAEQFF